These 8 T cell receptor beta chains were sequenced from one sample in a study of T cell changes during pregnancy in multiple sclerosis. Sequenced by immunoSEQ multiplex PCR; TCRdb stores in-frame clones only, minus some. The sample lists about 69,000 clones, 90% to 95% occurring once. This specimen was CD4+ T cells from peripheral blood mononuclear cells, taken in the third trimester of pregnancy. The receptors come from a female donor in good health, enrolled as a control in a pregnancy study.

The chain combines TRBV5-4 with TRBJ2-2, with 8 bases matching TRBD2. The CDR3 length is 16 residues. With V trimmed by 4 bases and J by 3 bases, 8 bases remained unmatched. In germline, CDR1 is SGHNT, CDR2 YYREEE (reference sequence). The CDR3 DNA sequence: TGTGCCAGCAGCCGGGGCGGGACTAGGGACACCGGGGAGCTGTTTTTT. This gives the protein CASSRGGTRDTGELFF. Drawing the rest from reference TRBV5-4 and TRBJ2-2, the complete variable domain is ETGVTQSPTHLIKTRGQQVTLRCSSQSGHNTVSWYQQALGQGPQFIFQYYREEENGRGNFPPRFSGLQFPNYSSELNVNALELDDSALYLCASSRGGTRDTGELFFGEGSRLTVL.

The CDR3 loop reads CASSSGTGRNYGYTF. The CDR3 nucleotides read TGCGCCAGCAGCTCAGGGACAGGGAGAAACTATGGCTACACCTTC. This chain joins TRBV5-1 and TRBJ1-2, with TRBD1 matching over 9 bases. The J segment lost 2 bases and the V segment lost 3 bases, leaving 5 bases of the junction unmatched. CDR1 is SGHRS, CDR2 YFSETQ, per germline. The CDR3 length is 15 residues.

The V gene is TRBV9, the J gene TRBJ2-3, with 9 bases lining up with TRBD2. V trimming: 0 bases; J trimming: 5 bases; junction bases outside the gene matches: 7. Germline assignment: CDR1 SGDLS and CDR2 YYNGEE. The CDR3 has 16 residues. The CDR3 DNA is TGTGCCAGCAGCGTAGGAGGAGCGGGGGGCCGAGATACGCAGTATTTT. Its translation: CASSVGGAGGRDTQYF.

The V gene is TRBV25-1, the J gene TRBJ1-1; 10 bases are shared with TRBD1. The V gene's germline CDR1 is MGHDK and CDR2 SYGVNS. Losses at the gene ends were 4 bases for V and 8 bases for J; bases not matched to a gene: 7. This CDR3 is built from 14 residues. CDR3 bases: TGTGCCAGCAGTGGTCCGGGACAGGGGTGGGAAGCTTTCTTT. Translation: CASSGPGQGWEAFF.

This sequence joins TRBV19 and TRBJ1-2; no firm D call. Between the trimmed V and J ends, which lost 5 bases and 7 bases, there was a span of 14 bases. The V gene's germline CDR1 is LNHDA and CDR2 SQIVND (reference sequence). The CDR3 runs to 13 residues. The CDR3 loop is CASSRRYSAGYTF. The CDR3 DNA is TGTGCCAGTAGTCGGCGGTATTCAGCTGGCTACACCTTC.

CDR3 nucleotide sequence: TGTGCCAGCTCACCAAGGGAGGGTAGACACACTGAAGCTTTCTTT. Translating gives CASSPREGRHTEAFF. The V and J genes are TRBV18 and TRBJ1-1; D ambiguous. Per germline, CDR1 KGHSH and CDR2 LQKENI. The ends were cut back, 2 bases at V and 3 bases at J, with 13 bases in the middle. The CDR3 length is 15 residues.

The chain employs TRBV4-2 and TRBJ2-3, with 9 positions matching TRBD2. Germline V gene lookup returns CDR1 LGHNA and CDR2 YNFKEQ. V dropped 0 bases and J dropped 5; count of bases not matched to a gene: 15. The CDR3 totals 19 residues. CDR3 coding DNA: TGTGCCAGCAGCCAAGATGGTCGGCACTCGGCGGGGGGGCTAGATACGCAGTATTTT. Its translation is CASSQDGRHSAGGLDTQYF.

This chain uses TRBV6-5 with TRBJ1-1; 9 positions agree with TRBD1. The germline V gene has CDR1 MNHEY and CDR2 SVGAGI. The CDR3 totals 15 residues. J was trimmed by 4 bases and V by 5 bases; bases with no gene match: 8. For the CDR3, the DNA is TGTGCCAGCAGTCGACAGGGGGTTAGATTCACTGAAGCTTTCTTT. Its protein is CASSRQGVRFTEAFF.